The 27 T cell receptor beta chains in this list originate from one sample, sequenced in a study of T cell clones after liver transplantation. Measured with immunoSEQ multiplex PCR; TCRdb has only the in-frame clones, and not every one. The sample has tens of thousands of clones; roughly four fifths are singletons. Sequences were derived from CD4+ T cells from blood, sampled about 46 months after liver transplant. The receptors were sampled from a human patient who received a liver transplant. Some T cells may be supplied by the graft donor.

The chain couples TRBV4-1 to TRBJ1-2, with a tentative D call TRBD1 (6 bases). The CDR3 contains 18 residues. The germline V gene encodes CDR1 MGHRA and CDR2 YSYEKL. V lost 3 bases and J 7 bases, leaving 27 bases between the germline ends. The chain's CDR3 is CASSHTRLDRIFLFGYTF. The DNA of the CDR3 is TGCGCCAGCAGCCATACTCGTCTCGACAGGATATTCCTATTTGGCTACACCTTC.

The chain links TRBV5-4 to TRBJ2-1, with 7 bases matching TRBD2. The V segment lost 4 bases and the J segment 7 bases; nucleotides outside the gene matches: 5. Germline lookup yields CDR1 SGHNT and CDR2 YYREEE (reference sequence). The CDR3 extends over 13 amino acids. CDR3 coding DNA: TGTGCCAGCAGCCTGCGGGACTATAATGAGCAGTTCTTC. Protein: CASSLRDYNEQFF.

The chain links TRBV6-6 to TRBJ2-3; D not certain. The CDR3 loop spans 11 amino acids. The germline gives CDR1 MNHNY, CDR2 SVGAGI (reference sequence). Trimming cost V 6 bases and J 2 bases, with 3 bases left between them. CDR3 sequence: CASSLTDTQYF. The CDR3, as DNA: TGTGCCAGCAGCCTCACAGATACGCAGTATTTT.

The V and J genes are TRBV15 and TRBJ1-4; tentative D call: TRBD1 (5 bases). Germline V gene sequence: CDR1 LNHNV, CDR2 YYDKDF (reference sequence). The V end lost 2 bases, the J end lost 5 bases, and 6 bases lay between the germline ends. The CDR3 loop spans 13 amino acids. The chain's CDR3 is CATSRSGNEKLFF. The CDR3 DNA reads TGTGCCACCAGCAGATCAGGGAATGAAAAACTGTTTTTT.

This chain connects TRBV7-2 to TRBJ1-2, with 8 nucleotides matching TRBD1. V gave up 2 bases and J gave up 3 bases; unmatched junction bases: 5. This CDR3 contains 15 residues. Germline lookup yields CDR1 SGHTA and CDR2 FQGNSA. The CDR3 sequence: CASSLKQGADYGYTF. DNA of the CDR3: TGTGCCAGCAGCTTAAAGCAGGGGGCTGACTATGGCTACACCTTC.

The rearrangement joins TRBV7-2 to TRBJ2-7; 9 bases align to TRBD2. Germline loops: CDR1 SGHTA, CDR2 FQGNSA. The V segment lost 1 base and the J segment 4 bases; nucleotides outside the gene matches: 2. The CDR3 loop spans 14 amino acids. CDR3 DNA sequence: TGTGCCAGCAGCTTAGTAGCGGGAGAGTACGAGCAGTACTTC. It is translated as CASSLVAGEYEQYF.

This chain uses TRBV6-1 with TRBJ1-1; D is possibly TRBD1 (5 bases). V lost 4 bases and J 6 bases, leaving 9 bases between the germline ends. The CDR3 contains 12 residues. The germline CDR1 and CDR2 sequences are MNHNS and SASEGT. CDR3 DNA: TGTGCCAGCAGTGTCACCAGGGCTGAAGCTTTCTTT. Protein product: CASSVTRAEAFF.

The V gene is TRBV7-9, the J gene TRBJ2-1; 10 bases align to TRBD2. V shed 2 bases and J 1 base; nucleotides not matched to a gene: 2. Germline values: CDR1 SEHNR, CDR2 FQNEAQ (reference sequence). CDR3 size: 16 residues. CDR3 residues: CASSLSLAGSYNEQFF. Written as DNA, the CDR3 is TGTGCCAGCAGCTTATCACTAGCGGGGTCCTACAATGAGCAGTTCTTC.

This chain joins TRBV28 and TRBJ2-7, with no clear D. Trimming left V 1 base short and J 2 bases short, with 3 bases between. CDR3 length equals 12 residues. Looked up from germline, CDR1 is MDHEN and CDR2 is SYDVKM. In DNA form, the CDR3 reads TGTGCCAGCAGTTTATTTACCTACGAGCAGTACTTC. Its protein is CASSLFTYEQYF.

The chain combines TRBV11-1 with TRBJ2-5, with a weak D call TRBD2 (6 bases). The CDR3 covers 13 residues. The V end was cut by 6 bases, the J end by 5 bases, with 13 bases between. Looked up from germline, CDR1 is SGHAT and CDR2 is FQDESV (reference sequence). CDR3: CASRDYFAETQYF. CDR3 DNA sequence: TGTGCCAGCAGGGACTATTTTGCGGAGACCCAGTACTTC.

CDR3 nucleotides: TGTGCCAGCAGCTTAGTCTGGGGGGCTCGGAACACTGAAGCTTTCTTT. Residues: CASSLVWGARNTEAFF. This chain links TRBV7-9 with TRBJ1-1; maybe TRBD1 (6 bases). Trimming pared 1 base from V and 1 base from J, leaving 13 bases between. The germline V gene encodes CDR1 SEHNR and CDR2 FQNEAQ (reference sequence). CDR3 size: 16 residues.

V gene TRBV5-1 combines with J gene TRBJ2-1; perhaps TRBD2 as D (6 bases). Trimming left V 9 bases short and J 7 bases short, with 20 bases between. Germline V CDR1 and CDR2: SGHRS, YFSETQ. CDR3 length: 14 residues. In DNA form, the CDR3 reads TGCGCCAACCCCCACTGGGGGGAAATGAATGAGCAGTTCTTC. It encodes CANPHWGEMNEQFF.

The rearrangement uses TRBV15 and TRBJ2-7; either TRBD1 or TRBD2 may fit D (5 bases each). With 3 bases removed from V and 4 bases from J, the gap between germline ends came to 16 bases. CDR1 LNHNV and CDR2 YYDKDF come from the germline V gene (reference sequence). The CDR3 has 15 residues. The CDR3: CATSRPGRGIYEQYF. Written as DNA, the CDR3 is TGTGCCACCAGCAGGCCGGGACGTGGGATTTACGAGCAGTACTTC.

This rearrangement joins TRBV5-1 to TRBJ2-5, with D unclear. Germline CDR1 reads SGHRS; CDR2 reads YFSETQ. CDR3 length: 15 residues. V lost 0 bases and J lost 1, with 10 bases in between. The CDR3 spells CASSLAVGGQETQYF. DNA for the CDR3: TGCGCCAGCAGCTTGGCCGTGGGCGGCCAAGAGACCCAGTACTTC.

The chain uses TRBV11-1 and TRBJ2-5, with D unclear. The germline V gene encodes CDR1 SGHAT and CDR2 FQDESV (reference sequence). The V gene lost 5 bases and the J gene lost 2 bases, with 12 bases spanning the gap. The CDR3 extends over 14 amino acids. CDR3 residues: CASSQWSEQETQYF. For the CDR3, the DNA is TGTGCCAGCAGCCAATGGTCAGAACAAGAGACCCAGTACTTC.

The gene calls are TRBV12-5 and TRBJ2-2; no clear D. The germline V gene encodes CDR1 LGHNT and CDR2 FRNRAP. Trimming removed 2 bases from V and 5 bases from J, with 3 bases in between. The CDR3 loop spans 12 amino acids. CDR3 nucleotide sequence: TGTGCTAGTGGTTTGAGGACCGGGGAGCTGTTTTTT. It yields the protein CASGLRTGELFF.

The CDR3 nucleotides read TGTGCCAGCAGCTGGACAGGGGGCGTCACTAATGAAAAACTGTTTTTT. Its translation is CASSWTGGVTNEKLFF. The V and J genes are TRBV13 and TRBJ1-4; 11 bases align to TRBD1. This CDR3 spans 16 amino acids. V trimming: 4 bases; J trimming: 2 bases; junction bases outside the gene matches: 3. The germline CDR1 and CDR2 sequences are PRHDT and FYEKMQ (reference sequence).

V usage is TRBV9 and J usage is TRBJ2-3, with D perhaps matching TRBD2 (6 bases). The germline CDR1 and CDR2 sequences are SGDLS and YYNGEE. V was trimmed by 4 bases and J by 2 bases, leaving 23 bases between them. The CDR3 contains 18 residues. Here the CDR3 reads CASSSDSFLAGITDTQYF. CDR3 coding DNA: TGTGCCAGCAGCTCAGACTCCTTCTTGGCGGGAATCACAGATACGCAGTATTTT.

The CDR3 here is CASSLRDPHGYTF. The CDR3 bases are TGTGCCAGCAGCCTCCGGGACCCCCACGGCTACACCTTC. The V and J genes are TRBV21-1 and TRBJ1-2. TRBV21-1 is recorded as a pseudogene. The CDR3 covers 13 residues.

The chain is built from TRBV7-2 and TRBJ2-3, with 14 bases matching TRBD2. CDR1 SGHTA and CDR2 FQGNSA come from the germline V gene. This CDR3 has 18 residues. V lost 0 bases, J lost 9 bases, and 11 bases stayed unmatched. The CDR3 nucleotides read TGTGCCAGCAGCTTAGCCCACCGGGGGACTAGCGGGAGTAAGACGCAGTATTTT. Amino acids: CASSLAHRGTSGSKTQYF.

The chain is built from TRBV5-8 and TRBJ1-1; no clear D. The CDR3 consists of 12 residues. V lost 5 bases to trimming and J lost 2 bases, with 7 bases between them. Germline CDR1 reads SGHTS; CDR2 reads YDEGEE. The CDR3 protein is CASSRTNTEAFF. The CDR3 DNA reads as TGTGCCAGCAGTCGGACCAACACTGAAGCTTTCTTT.

This chain links TRBV6-5 with TRBJ1-1, with TRBD1 identical over 7 bases. Per germline, CDR1 MNHEY and CDR2 SVGAGI. V shed 2 bases, J shed 3 bases, and the junction held 0 bases outside the gene matches. CDR3 length equals 13 residues. In nucleotides, the CDR3 is TGTGCCAGCAGTTACCAGGGGGACACTGAAGCTTTCTTT. Translating gives CASSYQGDTEAFF.

This sequence joins TRBV11-3 and TRBJ2-1; unclear D gene. The CDR3 totals 12 residues. Germline loops: CDR1 SGHNT, CDR2 YENEEA. V lost 3 bases, J lost 5 bases, and 5 bases lay in between. The CDR3 here is CASSFSHNEQFF. The CDR3 nucleotides are TGTGCCAGCAGCTTTTCCCACAATGAGCAGTTCTTC. The variable domain in full, with the rest retrieved from reference TRBV11-3 and TRBJ2-1, is EAGVVQSPRYKIIEKKQPVAFWCNPISGHNTLYWYLQNLGQGPELLIRYENEEAVDDSQLPKDRFSAERLKGVDSTLKIQPAELGDSAVYLCASSFSHNEQFFGPGTRLTVL.

The rearrangement uses TRBV2 and TRBJ1-1, with a possible D match to TRBD1 (5 bases). The length of the CDR3 is 15 residues. The ends were cut back, 3 bases at V and 1 base at J, with 12 bases in the middle. Germline values: CDR1 SNHLY, CDR2 FYNNEI. The CDR3 nucleotides are TGTGCCAGCAGTGACAGGGCTGGGCGGAACACTGAAGCTTTCTTT. It specifies CASSDRAGRNTEAFF.

This clone has just one count. The genes are TRBV9 and TRBJ2-1; perhaps TRBD1 as D (5 bases). Between the trimmed V and J ends, which lost 0 bases and 6 bases, there was a span of 22 bases. The CDR3 consists of 18 residues. Germline V gene sequence: CDR1 SGDLS, CDR2 YYNGEE. The CDR3 coding sequence is TGTGCCAGCAGCGTAGGTCTGTCGGGTCTTCGTGGGGCCAATGAGCAGTTCTTC. It codes for CASSVGLSGLRGANEQFF. Using reference TRBV9 and TRBJ2-1 for the parts outside the CDR3, the full variable domain is DSGVTQTPKHLITATGQRVTLRCSPRSGDLSVYWYQQSLDQGLQFLIQYYNGEERAKGNILERFSAQQFPDLHSELNLSSLELGDSALYFCASSVGLSGLRGANEQFFGPGTRLTVL.

This chain uses TRBV9 with TRBJ2-1; 8 nucleotides agree with TRBD2. J gave up 0 bases and V 4 bases, and 6 bases lay outside the gene matches. The CDR3 loop spans 16 amino acids. From germline, CDR1 is SGDLS and CDR2 YYNGEE. The CDR3 sequence: CASSISAGDSYNEQFF. The CDR3 DNA reads TGTGCCAGCAGCATTTCAGCGGGGGACTCCTACAATGAGCAGTTCTTC.

J is TRBJ1-4 and V is TRBV21-1. TRBV21-1 is reported as a pseudogene. This CDR3 spans 13 amino acids. CDR3: CASSKGPREKLFF. For the CDR3, the DNA is TGTGCCAGCAGCAAGGGCCCTAGGGAAAAACTGTTTTTT.